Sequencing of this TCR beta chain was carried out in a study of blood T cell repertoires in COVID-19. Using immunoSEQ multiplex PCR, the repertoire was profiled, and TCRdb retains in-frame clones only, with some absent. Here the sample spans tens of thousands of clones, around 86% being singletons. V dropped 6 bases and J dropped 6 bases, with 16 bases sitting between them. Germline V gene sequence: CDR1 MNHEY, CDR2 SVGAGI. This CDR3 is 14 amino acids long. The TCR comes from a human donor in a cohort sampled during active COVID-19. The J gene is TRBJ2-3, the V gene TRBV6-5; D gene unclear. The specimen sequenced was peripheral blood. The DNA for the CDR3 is TGTGCCAGCAGCGACTCCGACCCCCACGATACGCAGTATTTT. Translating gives CASSDSDPHDTQYF.